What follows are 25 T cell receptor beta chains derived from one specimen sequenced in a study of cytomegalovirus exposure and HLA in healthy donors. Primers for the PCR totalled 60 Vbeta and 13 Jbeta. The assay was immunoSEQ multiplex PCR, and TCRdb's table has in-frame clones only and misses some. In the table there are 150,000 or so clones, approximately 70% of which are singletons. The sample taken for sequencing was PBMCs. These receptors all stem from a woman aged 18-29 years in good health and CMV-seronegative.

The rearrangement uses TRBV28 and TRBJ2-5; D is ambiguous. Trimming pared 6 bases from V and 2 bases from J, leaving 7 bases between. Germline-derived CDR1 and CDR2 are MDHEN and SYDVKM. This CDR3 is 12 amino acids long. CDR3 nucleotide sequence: TGTGCCAGCAGCTCTAGTCAAGAGACCCAGTACTTC. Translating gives CASSSSQETQYF.

Here the CDR3 DNA reads TGTGCCAGCAGGCCCACAGCCTACAATGAGCAGTTCTTC. Its translation is CASRPTAYNEQFF. The J gene is TRBJ2-1, the V gene TRBV6-5; D not certain. Trimming took 6 bases from V and 2 from J, leaving 8 bases between them. Germline CDR1 reads MNHEY; CDR2 reads SVGAGI. The CDR3 has 13 amino acids.

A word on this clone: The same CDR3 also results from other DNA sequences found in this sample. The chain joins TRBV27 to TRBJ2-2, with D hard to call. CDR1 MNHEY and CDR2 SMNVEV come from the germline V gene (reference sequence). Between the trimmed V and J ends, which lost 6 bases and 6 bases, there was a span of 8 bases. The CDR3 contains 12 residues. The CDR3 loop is CASSLGSGELFF. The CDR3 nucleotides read TGTGCCAGCAGCCTAGGTTCCGGGGAGCTGTTTTTT.

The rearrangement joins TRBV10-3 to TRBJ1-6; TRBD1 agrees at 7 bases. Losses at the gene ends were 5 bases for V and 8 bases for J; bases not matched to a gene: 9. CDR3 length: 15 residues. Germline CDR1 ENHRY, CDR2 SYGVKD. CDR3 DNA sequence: TGTGCCATCAGTCTCCGACAGGGAGCGGATTCACCCCTCCACTTT. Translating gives CAISLRQGADSPLHF.

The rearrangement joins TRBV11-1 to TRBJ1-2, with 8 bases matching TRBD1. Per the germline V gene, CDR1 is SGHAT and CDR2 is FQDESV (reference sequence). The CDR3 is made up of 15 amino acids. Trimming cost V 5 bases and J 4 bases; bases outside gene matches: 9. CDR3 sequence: CASSHTSGTGYGYTF. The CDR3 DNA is TGTGCCAGCAGCCACACCTCCGGGACAGGCTATGGCTACACCTTC.

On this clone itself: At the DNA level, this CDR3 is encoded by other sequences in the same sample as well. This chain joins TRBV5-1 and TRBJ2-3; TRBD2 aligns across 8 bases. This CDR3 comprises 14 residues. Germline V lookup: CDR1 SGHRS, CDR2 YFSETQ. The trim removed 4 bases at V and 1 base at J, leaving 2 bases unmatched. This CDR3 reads CASSPGLGTDTQYF. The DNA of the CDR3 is TGCGCCAGCAGCCCGGGACTAGGCACAGATACGCAGTATTTT.

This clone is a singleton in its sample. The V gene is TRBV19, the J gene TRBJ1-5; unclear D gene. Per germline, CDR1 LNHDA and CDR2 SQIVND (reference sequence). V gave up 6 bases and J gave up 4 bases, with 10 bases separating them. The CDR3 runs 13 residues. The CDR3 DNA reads TGTGCCAGTAGGAGAACAGTGAATCAGCCCCAGCATTTT. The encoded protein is CASRRTVNQPQHF.

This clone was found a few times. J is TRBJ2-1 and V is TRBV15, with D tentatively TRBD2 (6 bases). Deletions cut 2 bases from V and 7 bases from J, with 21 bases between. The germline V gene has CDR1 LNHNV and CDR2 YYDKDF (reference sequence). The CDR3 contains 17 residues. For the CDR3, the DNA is TGTGCCACCAGCAGACATACTAGCAATTTGAGATTTAATGAGCAGTTCTTC. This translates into CATSRHTSNLRFNEQFF.

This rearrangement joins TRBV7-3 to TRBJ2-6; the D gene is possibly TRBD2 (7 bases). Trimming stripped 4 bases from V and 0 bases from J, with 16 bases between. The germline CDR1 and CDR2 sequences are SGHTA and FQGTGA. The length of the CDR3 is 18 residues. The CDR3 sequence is CASSWGGHMSSGANVLTF. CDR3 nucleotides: TGTGCCAGCAGCTGGGGGGGACACATGAGCTCTGGGGCCAACGTCCTGACTTTC.

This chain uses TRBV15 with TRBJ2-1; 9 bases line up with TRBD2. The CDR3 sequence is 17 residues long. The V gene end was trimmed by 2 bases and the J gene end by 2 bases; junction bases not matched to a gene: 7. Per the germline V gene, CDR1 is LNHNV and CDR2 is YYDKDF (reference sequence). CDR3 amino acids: CATSRRREGSTYNEQFF. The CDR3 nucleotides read TGTGCCACCAGCAGAAGGCGGGAGGGCTCAACCTACAATGAGCAGTTCTTC.

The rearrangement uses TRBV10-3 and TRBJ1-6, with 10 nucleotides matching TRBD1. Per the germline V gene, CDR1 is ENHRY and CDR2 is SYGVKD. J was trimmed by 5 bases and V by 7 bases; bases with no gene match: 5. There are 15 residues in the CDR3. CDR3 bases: TGTGCCATCAACGAGGGGACAGGGGATAATTCACCCCTCCACTTT. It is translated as CAINEGTGDNSPLHF.

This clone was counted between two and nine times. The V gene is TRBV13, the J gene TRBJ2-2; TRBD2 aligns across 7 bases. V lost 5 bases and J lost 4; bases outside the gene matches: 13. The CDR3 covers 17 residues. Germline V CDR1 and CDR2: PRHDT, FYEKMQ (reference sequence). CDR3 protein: CASSSMGGHSGTGELFF. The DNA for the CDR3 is TGTGCCAGCAGCAGCATGGGAGGGCACAGCGGCACCGGGGAGCTGTTTTTT.

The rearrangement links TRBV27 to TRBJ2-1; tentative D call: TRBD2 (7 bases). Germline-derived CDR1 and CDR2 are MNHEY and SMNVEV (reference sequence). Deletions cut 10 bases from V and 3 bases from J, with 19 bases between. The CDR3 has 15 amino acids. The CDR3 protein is CATVGGGGYYNEQFF. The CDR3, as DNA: TGTGCCACCGTGGGGGGGGGCGGTTACTACAATGAGCAGTTCTTC.

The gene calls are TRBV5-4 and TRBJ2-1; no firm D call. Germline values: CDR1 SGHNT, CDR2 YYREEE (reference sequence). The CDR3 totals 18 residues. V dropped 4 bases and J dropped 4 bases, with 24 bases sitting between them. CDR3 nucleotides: TGTGCCAGCAGCCCCCGCCCCAGCGCCATTAGTTTTTACAATGAGCAGTTCTTC. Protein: CASSPRPSAISFYNEQFF. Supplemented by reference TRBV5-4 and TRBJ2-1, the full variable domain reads ETGVTQSPTHLIKTRGQQVTLRCSSQSGHNTVSWYQQALGQGPQFIFQYYREEENGRGNFPPRFSGLQFPNYSSELNVNALELDDSALYLCASSPRPSAISFYNEQFFGPGTRLTVL.

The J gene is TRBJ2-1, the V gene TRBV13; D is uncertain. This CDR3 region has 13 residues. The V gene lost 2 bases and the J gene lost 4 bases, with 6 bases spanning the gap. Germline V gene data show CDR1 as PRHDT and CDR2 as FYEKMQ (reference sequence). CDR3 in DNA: TGTGCCAGCAGCTTATTGGAGTACAATGAGCAGTTCTTC. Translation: CASSLLEYNEQFF.

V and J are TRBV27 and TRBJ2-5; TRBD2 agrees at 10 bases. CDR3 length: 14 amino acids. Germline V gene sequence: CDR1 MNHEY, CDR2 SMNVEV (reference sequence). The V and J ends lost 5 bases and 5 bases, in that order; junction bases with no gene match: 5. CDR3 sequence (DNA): TGTGCCAGCAGTCCTAGCGGGAGAGAGGAGACCCAGTACTTC. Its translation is CASSPSGREETQYF.

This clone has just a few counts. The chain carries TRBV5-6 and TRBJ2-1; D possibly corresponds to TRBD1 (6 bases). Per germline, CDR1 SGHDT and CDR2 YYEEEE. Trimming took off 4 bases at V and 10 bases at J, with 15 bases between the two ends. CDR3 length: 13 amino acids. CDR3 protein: CASSVLVRGEQFF. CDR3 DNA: TGTGCCAGCAGCGTTCTAGTCAGGGGCGAGCAGTTCTTC. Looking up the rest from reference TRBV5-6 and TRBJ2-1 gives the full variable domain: DAGVTQSPTHLIKTRGQQVTLRCSPKSGHDTVSWYQQALGQGPQFIFQYYEEEERQRGNFPDRFSGHQFPNYSSELNVNALLLGDSALYLCASSVLVRGEQFFGPGTRLTVL.

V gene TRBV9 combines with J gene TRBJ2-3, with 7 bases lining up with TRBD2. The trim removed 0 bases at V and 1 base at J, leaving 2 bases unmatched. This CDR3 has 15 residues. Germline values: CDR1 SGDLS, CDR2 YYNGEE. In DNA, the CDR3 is TGTGCCAGCAGCGTAGCGGGGGGAGGCACAGATACGCAGTATTTT. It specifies CASSVAGGGTDTQYF.

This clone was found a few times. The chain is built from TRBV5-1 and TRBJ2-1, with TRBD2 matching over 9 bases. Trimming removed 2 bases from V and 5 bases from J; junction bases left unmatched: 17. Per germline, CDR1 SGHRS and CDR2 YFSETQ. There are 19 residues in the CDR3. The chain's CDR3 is CASSFPKRILAGTNNEQFF. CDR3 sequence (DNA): TGCGCCAGCAGCTTTCCCAAACGAATCCTAGCGGGAACCAACAATGAGCAGTTCTTC.

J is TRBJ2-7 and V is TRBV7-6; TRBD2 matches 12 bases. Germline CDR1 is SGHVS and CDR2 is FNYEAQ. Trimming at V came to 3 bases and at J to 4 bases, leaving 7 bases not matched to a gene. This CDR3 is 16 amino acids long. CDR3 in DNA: TGTGCCAGCAGCTTCCTAGCGGGAGGGCGGGGTTACGAGCAGTACGTC. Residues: CASSFLAGGRGYEQYV.

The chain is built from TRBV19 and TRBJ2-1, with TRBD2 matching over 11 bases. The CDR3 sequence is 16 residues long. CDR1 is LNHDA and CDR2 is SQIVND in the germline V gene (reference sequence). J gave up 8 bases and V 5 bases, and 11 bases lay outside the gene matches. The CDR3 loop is CASSVGSGRATDEQFF. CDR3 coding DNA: TGTGCCAGTAGTGTTGGTAGCGGGAGGGCCACGGATGAGCAGTTCTTC.

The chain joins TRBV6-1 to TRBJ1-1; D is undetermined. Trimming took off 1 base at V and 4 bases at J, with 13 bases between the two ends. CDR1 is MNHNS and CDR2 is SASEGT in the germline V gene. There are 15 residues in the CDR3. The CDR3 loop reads CASSEEHRWSTEAFF. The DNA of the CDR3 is TGTGCCAGCAGTGAAGAGCACCGATGGAGCACTGAAGCTTTCTTT.

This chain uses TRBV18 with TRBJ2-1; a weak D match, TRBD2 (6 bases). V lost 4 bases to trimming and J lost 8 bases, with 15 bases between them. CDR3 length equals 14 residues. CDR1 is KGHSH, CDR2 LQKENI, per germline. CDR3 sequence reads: CASSRGVRPDEQFF. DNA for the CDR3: TGTGCCAGCTCACGGGGGGTTCGTCCCGATGAGCAGTTCTTC.

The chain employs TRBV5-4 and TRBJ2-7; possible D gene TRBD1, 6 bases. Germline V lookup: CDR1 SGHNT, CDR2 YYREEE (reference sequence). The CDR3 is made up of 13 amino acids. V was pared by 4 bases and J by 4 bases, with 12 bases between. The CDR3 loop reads CASSHNRDYEQYV. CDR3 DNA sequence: TGTGCCAGCAGCCACAACAGGGATTACGAGCAGTACGTC.

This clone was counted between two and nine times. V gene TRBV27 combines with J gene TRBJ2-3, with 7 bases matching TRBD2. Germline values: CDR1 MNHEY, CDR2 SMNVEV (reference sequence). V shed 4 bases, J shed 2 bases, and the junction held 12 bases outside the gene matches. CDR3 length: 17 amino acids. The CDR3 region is CASSYSGLAGYTDTQYF. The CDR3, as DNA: TGTGCCAGCAGTTATTCCGGGTTAGCGGGTTACACAGATACGCAGTATTTT.